This T cell receptor beta chain originates from a study of blood T cell repertoires in COVID-19. Germline CDR1 is SGHTA and CDR2 is FQGNSA. CDR3 length: 13 amino acids. V shed 5 bases and J shed 6 bases, with 11 bases lying between them. Libraries were prepared by immunoSEQ multiplex PCR; TCRdb keeps only in-frame clonotypes and omits some of them. The table includes some 200,000 clones, roughly 85% detected once. The chain carries TRBV7-2 and TRBJ1-5, with unresolved D. The sample taken for sequencing was peripheral blood. The sequence came from a man between 60 and 75 years old with active or convalescent COVID-19. In nucleotides, the CDR3 is TGTGCCAGCAGCCCCTCGGCGGGTCAGCCCCAGCATTTT. This codes for CASSPSAGQPQHF.